The T cell receptor beta chain described here comes from a study of blood T cell repertoires in COVID-19. Study context: Both acute and convalescent COVID-19 samples were obtained from the United States, Italy and Spain. PBMCs, B-cell-depleted T cells, or T cells were the source of the cDNA or gDNA that made up the material.

Germline lookup yields CDR1 SQVTM and CDR2 ANQGSEA. V lost 3 bases and J 0 bases, leaving 15 bases between the germline ends. The CDR3 spans 16 residues. Original processing methods: Quantification of nucleated cells was approximated via reference gene primer amplification. This table comes from immunoSEQ multiplex PCR, and its TCRdb copy is limited to in-frame clones, with some not included. For V, J and clone size, that table is used; D and trimming come from the DNA. Of tens of thousands of clones in the sample, 85% to 90% are singletons; the top ten hold 12% to 15%. This sequence was found in a man aged 65 to 85 with acute or convalescent COVID-19. The chain has TRBV29-1 and TRBJ2-1; no clear D gene. Sequencing was carried out using peripheral blood. The CDR3: CSVEGRRSSSYNEQFF. The CDR3 DNA follows: TGCAGCGTTGAGGGTCGGAGATCGAGCTCCTACAATGAGCAGTTCTTC.